The 9 T cell receptor beta chains below come from one sample, sequenced in a study of human T cells and chemical hapten exposure. Described time point: pre-sensitization, week 0. Treatment indicated: therapeutic diphenylcyclopropenone sensitization with weekly scalp DPC. TCRdb called the RACE reads again in MiXCR, with one record for every CDR3 protein. This sample has 240,000 or so distinct CDR3 sequences, with 7.5% to 10% found just once. The sample was whole blood, taken in connection with sensitization to the hapten diphenylcyclopropenone (DPC). All receptors come from a woman between 40 and 55 years old with alopecia areata. Some clones in this sample may be carry-over from other donors' samples.

The chain links TRBV7-9 to TRBJ2-1; D gene ambiguous. Germline V gene data show CDR1 as SEHNR and CDR2 as FQNEAQ (reference sequence). V lost 5 bases, J lost 4 bases, and 15 bases lay in between. The CDR3 covers 15 residues. CDR3 sequence reads: CASSPPPDRYNEQFF. The CDR3, as DNA: TGTGCCAGCAGCCCCCCCCCCGACCGTTACAATGAGCAGTTCTTC.

Many counts were recorded for this clonotype. This rearrangement joins TRBV6-5 to TRBJ2-7; D is unresolved. The germline CDR1 and CDR2 sequences are MNHEY and SVGAGI. The ends were cut back, 7 bases at V and 1 base at J, with 8 bases in the middle. CDR3 length: 12 residues. The CDR3 loop is CASTSTSYEQYF. DNA for the CDR3: TGTGCCAGCACTTCGACGTCCTACGAGCAGTACTTC.

The V and J genes are TRBV28 and TRBJ2-7; D is perhaps TRBD2 (6 bases). The CDR3 runs to 12 residues. Per germline, CDR1 MDHEN and CDR2 SYDVKM. The ends were cut back, 6 bases at V and 7 bases at J, with 13 bases in the middle. In DNA form, the CDR3 reads TGTGCCAGCAGGCAGGGAGGACGGGAGCAGTACTTC. This translates into CASRQGGREQYF.

This clonotype was seen only a few times. V is TRBV7-9 and J is TRBJ2-1; the match to TRBD2 covers 10 bases. J was trimmed by 6 bases and V by 3 bases; bases with no gene match: 8. Germline assignment: CDR1 SEHNR and CDR2 FQNEAQ (reference sequence). CDR3 length: 16 amino acids. CDR3 in DNA: TGTGCCAGCAGCTTCGTCAGCGGGAGGGCTATCAATGAGCAGTTCTTC. Amino acid sequence: CASSFVSGRAINEQFF.

The chain combines TRBV12-3 or TRBV12-4 with TRBJ2-5; unclear D gene. The germline V and J ends were trimmed by 4 bases and 5 bases, with 14 bases remaining between them. CDR3 length: 14 amino acids. The CDR3: CASSSRGGVETQYF. CDR3 DNA sequence: TGTGCCAGCAGTTCCCGTGGTGGGGTGGAGACCCAGTACTTC.

CDR3 DNA sequence: TGTGCCAGCAGCTTGGGCGTCGGACTAGCGGAAGAGACCCAGTACTTC. Translated, it gives CASSLGVGLAEETQYF. The chain joins TRBV7-9 to TRBJ2-5, with 10 bases identical to TRBD2. The CDR3 sequence is 16 residues long. The germline CDR1 and CDR2 sequences are SEHNR and FQNEAQ (reference sequence). The J segment lost 3 bases and the V segment lost 3 bases, leaving 7 bases of the junction unmatched.

This clonotype appeared many times. The chain recombines TRBV5-1 with TRBJ2-1; D is undetermined. Germline V gene data show CDR1 as SGHRS and CDR2 as YFSETQ. The CDR3 runs to 13 residues. The V and J ends lost 0 bases and 10 bases respectively, with 11 bases between them. CDR3 coding DNA: TGCGCCAGCAGCTTGGACTCCTCAGAAGAGCAGTTCTTC. Its protein is CASSLDSSEEQFF.

This clonotype was seen a few times. The chain carries TRBV7-9 and TRBJ2-5; 11 bases fit TRBD2. CDR1 and CDR2 from the germline V gene are SEHNR and FQNEAQ (reference sequence). The CDR3 consists of 16 residues. Unmatched junction bases numbered 8, after V lost 4 bases and J lost 4 bases. The CDR3: CASSSTSGGLRETQYF. In DNA form, the CDR3 reads TGTGCCAGCAGCTCCACTAGCGGGGGTCTTCGAGAGACCCAGTACTTC. The variable domain in full, with the rest retrieved from reference TRBV7-9 and TRBJ2-5, is DTGVSQNPRHKITKRGQNVTFRCDPISEHNRLYWYRQTLGQGPEFLTYFQNEAQLEKSRLLSDRFSAERPKGSFSTLEIQRTEQGDSAMYLCASSSTSGGLRETQYFGPGTRLLVL.

This chain uses TRBV5-1 with TRBJ2-5; the match to TRBD2 covers 16 bases. Germline CDR1 reads SGHRS; CDR2 reads YFSETQ. CDR3 length: 16 residues. The J segment lost 5 bases and the V segment lost 4 bases, leaving 5 bases of the junction unmatched. The CDR3 here is CASSAGLAGGRETQYF. The CDR3 coding sequence is TGCGCCAGCAGCGCGGGACTAGCGGGAGGGCGCGAGACCCAGTACTTC.